This T cell receptor beta chain stems from a study of shared clonotypes between healthy human individuals. Study-level background: Serving as donors were two women and a few men, whose ages spanned 18 to 49.

At a deep level, the assay was run. The assay was immunoSEQ multiplex PCR, and TCRdb's table has in-frame clones only and misses some. The sample lists 400,000 to 600,000 clones, 70% to 80% occurring once. This clone was counted a few times. The TCR originated in a woman in her thirties or forties in good health. Some clones in this sample may be carry-over from other donors' samples. Specimen: PBMCs.

CDR3 bases: TGCGCCAGCAGCTTGGGCCCGGGAGGGATTACCGGGGAGCTGTTTTTT. Its translation: CASSLGPGGITGELFF. V usage is TRBV5-1 and J usage is TRBJ2-2, with 8 nucleotides matching TRBD2. The J segment lost 5 bases and the V segment lost 0 bases, leaving 6 bases of the junction unmatched. The CDR3 has 16 residues. Germline CDR1 reads SGHRS; CDR2 reads YFSETQ.